This TCR beta chain is from a study of OX40 agonist ivuxolimab in advanced cancers. Study-wide results and caveats: The expanded peripheral T cells' antigen specificity was not determined.

Repertoires were generated with immunoSEQ multiplex PCR, while TCRdb's copy carries only in-frame clones and drops some. The sample holds 30,000 to 40,000 clones; about four fifths are singletons and the top ten take roughly 10%. The CDR3 length is 18 residues. Trimming removed 4 bases from V and 0 bases from J, with 16 bases in between. Per germline, CDR1 SNHLY and CDR2 FYNNEI. With respect to this clone: What it recognizes is unknown.

The cohort excluded patients with autoimmune disease history or systemic immunosuppression. The sequenced sample was CD4+ or CD8+ T cells sorted from blood, obtained in a trial of the OX40 agonist ivuxolimab. The genes are TRBV2 and TRBJ2-6, with a tentative D call TRBD2 (5 bases). The TCR comes from an adult with an advanced solid tumor such as melanoma, head and neck, liver or kidney cancer. In DNA form, the CDR3 reads TGTGCCAGCAGTGCCCCTTTACGTGGGAGCTCTGGGGCCAACGTCCTGACTTTC. Amino acid sequence: CASSAPLRGSSGANVLTF. The full variable domain, its missing parts supplied by reference TRBV2 and TRBJ2-6, is EPEVTQTPSHQVTQMGQEVILRCVPISNHLYFYWYRQILGQKVEFLVSFYNNEISEKSEIFDDQFSVERPDGSNFTLKIRSTKLEDSAMYFCASSAPLRGSSGANVLTFGAGSRLTVL.